The 12 T cell receptor beta chains presented below share a single source sample, sequenced in a study of blood T cells in healthy people across ages. Next came a second PCR, run for about 7 to 12 cycles, which used a sample-barcoded 5' primer along with a J-beta primer mix. Each CDR3 protein gets one entry after TCRdb re-called the 5' RACE reads with MiXCR. The sample consists of hundreds of thousands of distinct CDR3 sequences, 45% to 60% of them appearing once. Sequencing used blood. The origin of the receptors is a woman over 75 in good health.

J is TRBJ2-1 and V is TRBV12-5; tentatively, D is TRBD1 (5 bases). The V gene lost 1 base and the J gene lost 9 bases, with 10 bases spanning the gap. This CDR3 is built from 13 residues. Germline loops: CDR1 LGHNT, CDR2 FRNRAP. The CDR3 bases are TGTGCTAGTGGTTTGGGCAGGGCAGTTGAGCAGTTCTTC. Translation gives CASGLGRAVEQFF.

A note on this clonotype: This clone may be a read error of a much larger clone one base away. The rearrangement links TRBV10-3 to TRBJ2-3, with D unresolved. The CDR3 is 11 residues long. Germline CDR1 and CDR2: ENHRY and SYGVKD. This chain's CDR3 is CATSGEDTQYF. CDR3 nucleotides: TGTGCCACCAGTGGGGAAGATACGCAGTATTTT.

This clonotype was recorded at least ten times. The CDR3: CSATGTGLGKGETDTQYF. DNA of the CDR3: TGCAGTGCCACCGGGACAGGGCTTGGGAAAGGGGAGACAGATACGCAGTATTTT. The rearrangement links TRBV20-1 to TRBJ2-3; 9 nucleotides agree with TRBD1. The CDR3 runs to 18 residues. From germline, CDR1 is DFQATT and CDR2 SNEGSKA (reference sequence). Trimming removed 6 bases from V and 3 bases from J; junction bases left unmatched: 19.

The J gene is TRBJ2-5, the V gene TRBV5-1; no reliable D call. CDR3 length equals 14 residues. Germline assignment: CDR1 SGHRS and CDR2 YFSETQ. Trimming removed 9 bases at V and 5 bases at J, with 20 bases between. CDR3 loop: CATLLGFGYETQYF. In DNA form, the CDR3 reads TGCGCCACCCTACTTGGGTTCGGATATGAGACCCAGTACTTC.

The rearrangement joins TRBV7-2 to TRBJ2-6, with D perhaps TRBD1 or TRBD2 (5 bases each). Deletions cut 2 bases from V and 2 bases from J, with 13 bases between. The CDR3 has 17 amino acids. The germline CDR1 and CDR2 sequences are SGHTA and FQGNSA. CDR3 sequence: CASSLWSGRTGANVLTF. As DNA, the CDR3 is TGTGCCAGCAGCTTATGGTCAGGGAGAACTGGGGCCAACGTCCTGACTTTC.

V gene TRBV20-1 combines with J gene TRBJ2-4, with 10 bases identical to TRBD2. Trimming cost V 6 bases and J 6 bases; bases outside gene matches: 2. This CDR3 region has 12 residues. CDR1 and CDR2 from the germline V gene are DFQATT and SNEGSKA (reference sequence). In DNA, the CDR3 is TGCAGTGCAAGCGGGAGGGGAAACATTCAGTACTTC. Translating gives CSASGRGNIQYF.

This clonotype was counted between two and nine times. This sequence joins TRBV12-3 or TRBV12-4 and TRBJ2-7; a weak D match, TRBD2 (5 bases). This CDR3 has 13 amino acids. Trimming took 5 bases from V and 2 from J, leaving 10 bases between them. CDR3 loop: CASSASGTYEQYF. The CDR3 coding sequence is TGTGCCAGCAGTGCTTCGGGGACCTACGAGCAGTACTTC.

The table lists this clonotype with many counts. V is TRBV2 and J is TRBJ2-7; D call uncertain. This CDR3 is built from 15 residues. V lost 3 bases and J lost 2, with 14 bases in between. Germline lookup yields CDR1 SNHLY and CDR2 FYNNEI. The DNA for the CDR3 is TGTGCCAGCAGTGATGTTTATAATCTCCCCTACGAGCAGTACTTC. This sequence encodes CASSDVYNLPYEQYF.

The rearrangement links TRBV7-9 to TRBJ2-2, with a tentative D call TRBD1 (5 bases). Trimming stripped 4 bases from V and 6 bases from J, with 15 bases between. This CDR3 is built from 15 residues. CDR1 is SEHNR and CDR2 is FQNEAQ in the germline V gene (reference sequence). The chain's CDR3 is CASSSTVWPPGELFF. The CDR3 DNA follows: TGTGCCAGCAGCTCGACAGTCTGGCCCCCCGGGGAGCTGTTTTTT.

The chain is built from TRBV5-1 and TRBJ2-7; 8 positions match TRBD1. Trimming removed 4 bases from V and 7 bases from J; junction bases left unmatched: 16. The CDR3 consists of 16 residues. In germline, CDR1 is SGHRS, CDR2 YFSETQ. CDR3 region: CASSVTGTGYVNEQYF. DNA for the CDR3: TGCGCCAGCAGCGTGACAGGGACAGGCTATGTGAATGAGCAGTACTTC.

This rearrangement joins TRBV3-1 to TRBJ2-5, with D tentatively TRBD2 (6 bases). The CDR3 covers 12 residues. Between the trimmed V and J ends, which lost 10 bases and 2 bases, there was a span of 11 bases. The germline V gene encodes CDR1 LGHDT and CDR2 YNNKEL (reference sequence). The CDR3 loop reads CATTRHQETQYF. The CDR3, as DNA: TGTGCCACGACTAGACATCAAGAGACCCAGTACTTC.

This clonotype was observed once. This chain links TRBV20-1 with TRBJ2-5; 10 bases match TRBD2. The CDR3 covers 15 residues. The V gene end was trimmed by 5 bases and the J gene end by 3 bases; junction bases not matched to a gene: 9. CDR1 and CDR2 (germline): DFQATT, SNEGSKA (reference sequence). The CDR3 region is CSALSPGLAKETQYF. CDR3 in DNA: TGCAGTGCTCTGTCTCCGGGACTAGCGAAAGAGACCCAGTACTTC.